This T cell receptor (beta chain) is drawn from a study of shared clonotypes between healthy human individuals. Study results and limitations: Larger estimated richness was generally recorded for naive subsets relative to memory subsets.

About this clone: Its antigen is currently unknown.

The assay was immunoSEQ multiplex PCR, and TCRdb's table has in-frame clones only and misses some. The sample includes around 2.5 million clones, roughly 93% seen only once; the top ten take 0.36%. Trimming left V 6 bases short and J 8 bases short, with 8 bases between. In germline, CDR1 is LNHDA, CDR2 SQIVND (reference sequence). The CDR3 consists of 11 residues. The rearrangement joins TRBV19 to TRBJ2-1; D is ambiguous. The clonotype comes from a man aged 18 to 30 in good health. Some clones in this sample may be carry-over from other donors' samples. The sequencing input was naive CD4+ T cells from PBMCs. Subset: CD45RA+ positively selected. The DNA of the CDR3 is TGTGCCAGTAGAGGTTGGGATGAGCAGTTCTTC. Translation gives CASRGWDEQFF.